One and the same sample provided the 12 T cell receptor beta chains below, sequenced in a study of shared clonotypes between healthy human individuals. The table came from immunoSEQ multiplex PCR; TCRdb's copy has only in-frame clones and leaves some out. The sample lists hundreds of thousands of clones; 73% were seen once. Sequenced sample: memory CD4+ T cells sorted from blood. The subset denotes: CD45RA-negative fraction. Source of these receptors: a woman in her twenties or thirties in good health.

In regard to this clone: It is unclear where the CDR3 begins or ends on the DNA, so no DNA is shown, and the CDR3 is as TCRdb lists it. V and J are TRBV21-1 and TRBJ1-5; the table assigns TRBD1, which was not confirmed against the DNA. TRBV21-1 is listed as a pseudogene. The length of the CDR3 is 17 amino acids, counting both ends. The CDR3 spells CASPQNFGQGADQPQHF.

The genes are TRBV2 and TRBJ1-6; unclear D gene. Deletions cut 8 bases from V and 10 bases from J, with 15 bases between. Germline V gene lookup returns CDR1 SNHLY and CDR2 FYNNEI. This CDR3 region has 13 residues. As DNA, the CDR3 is TGTGCCAGCGCCCTCACGAGGAACTCACCCCTCCACTTT. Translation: CASALTRNSPLHF.

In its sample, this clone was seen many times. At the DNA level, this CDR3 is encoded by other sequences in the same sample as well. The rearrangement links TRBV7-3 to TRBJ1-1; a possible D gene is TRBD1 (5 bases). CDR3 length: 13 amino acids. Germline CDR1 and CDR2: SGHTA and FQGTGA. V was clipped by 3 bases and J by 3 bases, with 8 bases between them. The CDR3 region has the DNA TGTGCCAGCAGCTTGGGGGAGGACACTGAAGCTTTCTTT. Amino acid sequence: CASSLGEDTEAFF.

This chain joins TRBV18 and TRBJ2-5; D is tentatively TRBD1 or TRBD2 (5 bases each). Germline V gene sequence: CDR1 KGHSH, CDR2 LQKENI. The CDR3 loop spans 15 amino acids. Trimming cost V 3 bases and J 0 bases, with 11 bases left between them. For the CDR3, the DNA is TGTGCCAGCTCACCTCGAGGGACGGACCAAGAGACCCAGTACTTC. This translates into CASSPRGTDQETQYF. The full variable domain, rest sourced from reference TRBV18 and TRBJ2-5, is NAGVMQNPRHLVRRRGQEARLRCSPMKGHSHVYWYRQLPEEGLKFMVYLQKENIIDESGMPKERFSAEFPKEGPSILRIQQVVRGDSAAYFCASSPRGTDQETQYFGPGTRLLVL.

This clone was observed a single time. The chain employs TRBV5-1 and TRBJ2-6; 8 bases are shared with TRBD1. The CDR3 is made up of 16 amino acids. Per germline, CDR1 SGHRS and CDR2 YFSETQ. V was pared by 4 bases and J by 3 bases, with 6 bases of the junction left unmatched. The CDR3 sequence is CASSPSGGDGANVLTF. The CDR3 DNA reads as TGCGCCAGCAGCCCGTCAGGGGGCGATGGGGCCAACGTCCTGACTTTC.

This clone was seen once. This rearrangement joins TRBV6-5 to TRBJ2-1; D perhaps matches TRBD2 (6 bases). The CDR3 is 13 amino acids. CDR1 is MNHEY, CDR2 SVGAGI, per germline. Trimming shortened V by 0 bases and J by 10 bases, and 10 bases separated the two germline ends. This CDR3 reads CASSYSRGAEQFF. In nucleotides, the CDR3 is TGTGCCAGCAGTTACTCGCGCGGGGCCGAGCAGTTCTTC.

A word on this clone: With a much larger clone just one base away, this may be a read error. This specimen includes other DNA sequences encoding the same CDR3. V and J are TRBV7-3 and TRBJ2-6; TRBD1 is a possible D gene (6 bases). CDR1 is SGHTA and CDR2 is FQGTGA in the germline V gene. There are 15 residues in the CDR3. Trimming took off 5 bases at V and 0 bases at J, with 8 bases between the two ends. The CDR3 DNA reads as TGTGCCAGCAGCCTGGACAGCTCTGGGGCCAACGTCCTGACTTTC. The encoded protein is CASSLDSSGANVLTF.

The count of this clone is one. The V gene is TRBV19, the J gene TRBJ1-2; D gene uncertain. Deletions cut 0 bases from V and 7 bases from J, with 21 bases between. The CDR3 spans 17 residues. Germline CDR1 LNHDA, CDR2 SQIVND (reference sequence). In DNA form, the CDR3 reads TGTGCCAGTAGTATAGATCTATTGGGCAGATCCTACTCTGGCTACACCTTC. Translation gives CASSIDLLGRSYSGYTF.

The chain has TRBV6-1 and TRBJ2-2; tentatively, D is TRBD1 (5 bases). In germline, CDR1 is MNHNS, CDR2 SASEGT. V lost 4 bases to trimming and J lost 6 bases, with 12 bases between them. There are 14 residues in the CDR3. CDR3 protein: CASSASQGPGELFF. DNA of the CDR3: TGTGCCAGCAGTGCCTCGCAGGGCCCCGGGGAGCTGTTTTTT.

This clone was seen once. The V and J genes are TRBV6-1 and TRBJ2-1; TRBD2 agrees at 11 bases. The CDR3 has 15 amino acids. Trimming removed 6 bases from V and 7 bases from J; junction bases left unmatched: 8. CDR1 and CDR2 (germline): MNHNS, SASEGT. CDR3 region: CASRVTSGNRNEQFF. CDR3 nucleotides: TGTGCCAGCAGGGTGACTAGCGGGAATAGAAATGAGCAGTTCTTC.

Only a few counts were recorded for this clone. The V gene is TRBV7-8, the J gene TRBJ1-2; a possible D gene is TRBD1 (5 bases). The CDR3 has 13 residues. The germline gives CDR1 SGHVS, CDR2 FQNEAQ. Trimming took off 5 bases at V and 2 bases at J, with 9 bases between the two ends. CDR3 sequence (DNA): TGTGCCAGCAGCCCAACAGGAAACTATGGCTACACCTTC. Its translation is CASSPTGNYGYTF.

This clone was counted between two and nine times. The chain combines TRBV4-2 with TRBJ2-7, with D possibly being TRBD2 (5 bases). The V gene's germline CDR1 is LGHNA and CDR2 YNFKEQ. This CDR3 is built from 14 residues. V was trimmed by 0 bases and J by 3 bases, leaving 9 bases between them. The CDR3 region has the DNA TGTGCCAGCAGCCAAGAATTCGGGGACTACGAGCAGTACTTC. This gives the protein CASSQEFGDYEQYF.